This record looks at one T cell receptor (beta chain) sequence and its context. At least ten counts were recorded for this clonotype. Its antigen target is currently unknown. No clone much larger than this one lies a single base away; base qualities are absent. The source of the sample is a study of identical twins (dated by TCRdb to 2016 to 2017). About the study as a whole: To test whether fetal clonotypes persist, the study used deep sequencing on TCR alpha and beta repertoires from monozygotic twins, unrelated adults of various ages, and cord blood. To rule out contamination, the twin experiments were replicated at different times with different library preparation protocols.

Library generation was performed with 5' RACE. Instrument used: Illumina HiSeq 2000. Template switching introduced a universal primer binding site; the final cDNA contained a unique molecular identifier, enabling accurate counting of TCR cDNA molecules. Specific primers in the conserved constant-segment region were used to synthesize first-strand cDNA for TCR alpha and beta chains. To control for contamination, every cDNA library carried two barcodes: a SMART-Mk sample barcode plus Illumina barcodes. TruSeq adapter sequences, together with Illumina sample barcodes, were added in two successive PCR steps. TCR alpha and beta cDNA libraries were sequenced on the Illumina HiSeq platform with custom primers. For the original study's pipeline: MiGEC processed the raw reads to extract unique molecular identifiers, while MiXCR was used to determine the CDR3 positions. For each individual, recombination models were inferred using an EM algorithm with the repgenHMM and IGoR tools. The tcR package in R was used for shared clonotype analysis, with sharing normalized by the product of cloneset sizes. To study raw recombination free of thymic and clonal selection effects, out-of-frame nonproductive sequences were analyzed. Using fastp at Q25 and MiXCR, TCRdb reprocessed the public reads and kept productive beta chains. Rows are unified per CDR3 protein, each entry keeping the most common DNA and genes. The V and J calls come from TCRdb's annotation, not from the publication. Here the sample has 500,000 to 600,000 distinct CDR3 sequences; 20% to 25% occur a single time. The ten most abundant clones make up approximately 0.95% of the sample.

Every donor was a healthy Caucasian. The twin cohort comprised three pairs of female monozygotic twins, all aged roughly 18 to 30 years. Positive isolation kits from Invitrogen were used to isolate CD4+ and CD8+ T cell populations. What the work shows at the level of the full study, not this receptor alone: Conclusions relied on cross-sectional statistical analysis, since the same donors could not be followed over many years. Compared with coincidental sharing between unrelated individuals, an excess of low generation-probability sequences was observed among out-of-frame TCR alpha sequences shared between twins. The excess sharing between twins in beta out-of-frame sequences was weaker because fewer shared sequences reduced the signal-to-noise ratio. In monozygotic twins, recombination models systematically underestimated out-of-frame TCR alpha sharing, but the models matched the sharing seen between unrelated individuals. Abundant cord blood beta clonotypes had fewer insertions, young adult naive repertoires showed a similar but weaker trend, and memory repertoires showed no such trend. Invariant T cells such as MAIT and iNKT could partly confound zero-insertion analyses, though diverse VJ usage argued against this for most clonotypes.

Via the germline V gene, CDR1 is SGHDT and CDR2 YYEEEE. V is pared back by 0 bases and J by 4 bases, with 10 bases lying between the germline termini. The CDR3 runs 14 amino acids, cysteine and phenylalanine included. Only CDR3 DNA remains: 42 bases, in frame from the first base. This sample was shared with a second study, whose subject was T cells expressing NK-cell markers. From that second study: Three sorted T-cell subsets (CD3+CD56+NKG2C+, CD3+CD56+NKG2C- and CD3+CD56-NKG2C+) from several donors had their TCR beta-chain repertoires profiled. Seven of the eight sequenced donors were HCMV-seropositive and one was HCMV-seronegative. To restrict sorting to alphabetaTCR-expressing T cells, an anti-gammadeltaTCR antibody was added in several experiments. In 5 to 7 donors, the dominant CD3+CD56+NKG2C+ clonotypes ranked among the top 10 CD8+ clonotypes, making up about 1.0-8% of CD8+ T cells. Those dominant clonotypes were again the most abundant among CD3+CD56-NKG2C+ cells in a few donors, at about 28.3-60.1%. Whether the expanded NKG2C-expressing T cell clones were specific for HCMV antigens was left unclear. The eight sequenced donors were randomly selected healthy volunteers, three men and five women. To determine HCMV serostatus, a commercial ELISA kit was used to detect HCMV-specific IgG in serum. Reads were demultiplexed and grouped by UMI with MIGEC, and clonotypes were assembled and quantified with MiTCR. To exclude erroneous sequences, any TCR cDNA sequence not supported by at least two reads was discarded. The tcR package was used for downstream repertoire analysis, with clonotypes matched between fractions based on CDR3 nucleotide sequence plus V segment. VDJmatch was used to annotate antigen specificity against VDJdb, with one amino acid substitution in CDR3 allowed.

The chain was built from TRBV5-6 and TRBJ1-1; TRBD1 is possibly the D segment (6 matching bases). The sequencing sample was made of CD4+ T cells sorted from blood. The sequence was obtained from a woman between 18 and 29 years old in good health. The DNA sequence is as follows: TGTGCCAGCAGCTTGGTACCGACAGGCACTGAAGCTTTCTTT. Translation gives CASSLVPTGTEAFF.